This paragraph reports one T cell receptor beta chain. Its antigen remains unidentified. The sample comes from a study of PD-1 blockade in classical Hodgkin lymphoma. Study-level results: What caused the repertoire differences, perhaps disease activity or prior therapy, remains undefined.

The table came from immunoSEQ multiplex PCR; TCRdb's copy has only in-frame clones and leaves some out. The repertoire holds some 20,000 clones, with approximately 84% as singletons. Sample time point: cycle 4 day 1 (C4D1), after more than five weeks of nivolumab. Each of the patients experienced relapse following autologous stem cell transplantation, and their brentuximab vedotin exposure differed. Magnetic negative selection was used to purify CD8+ T cells from thawed PBMCs. Best overall response was complete response, partial response or progressive disease in these relapsed/refractory classical Hodgkin lymphoma patients. The V and J ends lost 3 bases and 0 bases respectively, with 12 bases between them. Per the germline V gene, CDR1 is LNHDA and CDR2 is SQIVND (reference sequence). The CDR3 covers 16 residues.

The chain links TRBV19 to TRBJ1-5, with D possibly matching TRBD1 (5 bases). Sequencing was performed on CD8+ T cells from blood, taken before the fourth cycle of nivolumab. The source is a human donor with classical Hodgkin lymphoma. The CDR3 here is CASSIYSTASNQPQHF. DNA for the CDR3: TGTGCCAGTAGTATTTATTCGACAGCTAGCAATCAGCCCCAGCATTTT.